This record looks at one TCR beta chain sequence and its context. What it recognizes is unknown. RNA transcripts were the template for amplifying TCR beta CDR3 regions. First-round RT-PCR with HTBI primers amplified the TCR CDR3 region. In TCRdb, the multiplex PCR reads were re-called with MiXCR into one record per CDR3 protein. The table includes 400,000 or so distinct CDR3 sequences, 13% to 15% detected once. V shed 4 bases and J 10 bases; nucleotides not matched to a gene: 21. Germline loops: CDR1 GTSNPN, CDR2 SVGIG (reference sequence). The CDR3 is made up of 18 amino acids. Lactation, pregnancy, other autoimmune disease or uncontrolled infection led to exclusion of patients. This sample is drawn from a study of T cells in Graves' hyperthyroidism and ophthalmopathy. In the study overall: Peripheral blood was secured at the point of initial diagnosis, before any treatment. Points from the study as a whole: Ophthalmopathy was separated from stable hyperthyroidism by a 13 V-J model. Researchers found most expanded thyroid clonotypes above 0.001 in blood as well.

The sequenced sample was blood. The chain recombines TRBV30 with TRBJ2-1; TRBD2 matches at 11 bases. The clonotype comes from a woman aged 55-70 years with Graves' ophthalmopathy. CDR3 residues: CAWIKAGGRLAGMREQFF. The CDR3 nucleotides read TGTGCCTGGATTAAGGCAGGGGGGAGACTAGCGGGAATGAGGGAGCAGTTCTTC.